The 31 T cell receptor beta chains listed next were all sequenced from one sample in a study of shared clonotypes between healthy human individuals. Repertoires were generated with immunoSEQ multiplex PCR, while TCRdb's copy carries only in-frame clones and drops some. The sample yields a few million clones, just over 90% seen once. As defined, naive CD8 cells were CD45RO-negative and positively selected for CCR7, with terminally differentiated effector memory CD45RA+ cells excluded. The sample taken for sequencing was naive CD8+ T cells from PBMCs. The receptors come from a man aged 18 to 35 in good health. Some clones in this sample may be carry-over from other donors' samples.

The gene calls are TRBV19 and TRBJ2-3; D assignment may be TRBD1 or TRBD2 (5 bases each). V shed 2 bases and J shed 4 bases, with 16 bases lying between them. The CDR3 has 16 amino acids. Per the germline V gene, CDR1 is LNHDA and CDR2 is SQIVND (reference sequence). The CDR3 coding sequence is TGTGCCAGTAGTATACGCTCGGGGCTTGTGGCAGATACGCAGTATTTT. It yields the protein CASSIRSGLVADTQYF.

The gene calls are TRBV4-3 and TRBJ2-6; weak D call: TRBD1 (6 bases). CDR1 LGHNA and CDR2 YSLEER come from the germline V gene. Trimming shortened V by 5 bases and J by 0 bases, and 20 bases separated the two germline ends. The CDR3 is made up of 19 amino acids. CDR3 nucleotides: TGCGCCAGCAGCGCCCAGCTTATGGGGGCCCTCTCTGGGGCCAACGTCCTGACTTTC. Residues: CASSAQLMGALSGANVLTF.

This clone is a singleton in its sample. The chain couples TRBV11-2 to TRBJ1-6, with D possibly being TRBD1 (5 bases). Germline-derived CDR1 and CDR2 are SGHAT and FQNNGV. This CDR3 is built from 17 residues. Trimming took off 5 bases at V and 12 bases at J, with 26 bases between the two ends. CDR3 amino acids: CASSPPRDEGWGIPLHF. The CDR3 DNA follows: TGTGCCAGCAGCCCGCCTCGGGACGAAGGATGGGGGATACCCCTCCACTTT.

V usage is TRBV5-4 and J usage is TRBJ2-5, with D possibly TRBD1 on 6 matching bases. The length of the CDR3 is 14 residues. The germline V gene encodes CDR1 SGHNT and CDR2 YYREEE (reference sequence). Trimming removed 5 bases from V and 2 bases from J, with 13 bases in between. The CDR3 sequence: CASRFGTLQETQYF. In DNA form, the CDR3 reads TGTGCCAGCAGGTTCGGGACACTTCAAGAGACCCAGTACTTC.

The rearrangement links TRBV28 to TRBJ2-2, with 10 bases lining up with TRBD2. Germline CDR1 reads MDHEN; CDR2 reads SYDVKM. With V trimmed by 4 bases and J by 4 bases, 9 bases remained unmatched. The CDR3 totals 17 residues. Here the CDR3 reads CASSSSSGGLFTGELFF. DNA of the CDR3: TGTGCCAGCAGTTCGTCTAGCGGGGGTTTATTCACCGGGGAGCTGTTTTTT. Based on the CDR3 plus reference TRBV28 and TRBJ2-2, the full variable domain is DVKVTQSSRYLVKRTGEKVFLECVQDMDHENMFWYRQDPGLGLRLIYFSYDVKMKEKGDIPEGYSVSREKKERFSLILESASTNQTSMYLCASSSSSGGLFTGELFFGEGSRLTVL.

This chain uses TRBV25-1 with TRBJ1-1; maybe TRBD1 (5 bases). Trimming took 2 bases from V and 4 from J, leaving 8 bases between them. The CDR3 runs to 13 residues. Looked up from germline, CDR1 is MGHDK and CDR2 is SYGVNS. Here the CDR3 reads CASSEKGLTEAFF. The DNA of the CDR3 is TGTGCCAGCAGTGAAAAGGGGCTCACTGAAGCTTTCTTT.

CDR3 DNA sequence: TGTGCCAGCAGTGCGCTCATACTGACAGATACGCAGTATTTT. Translated: CASSALILTDTQYF. V usage is TRBV28 and J usage is TRBJ2-3; D remains ambiguous. The CDR3 is 14 residues long. V was pared by 5 bases and J by 3 bases, with 12 bases between. In germline, CDR1 is MDHEN, CDR2 SYDVKM.

The chain recombines TRBV27 with TRBJ1-2; tentative D call: TRBD1 (5 bases). The CDR3 runs 14 residues. The V end was cut by 4 bases, the J end by 4 bases, with 13 bases between. CDR1 is MNHEY and CDR2 is SMNVEV in the germline V gene (reference sequence). CDR3 loop: CASSSGREGYGYTF. The CDR3 bases are TGTGCCAGCAGTTCTGGCAGGGAGGGCTATGGCTACACCTTC.

The J gene is TRBJ1-2, the V gene TRBV19; 7 bases align to TRBD1. Looked up from germline, CDR1 is LNHDA and CDR2 is SQIVND (reference sequence). J gave up 4 bases and V 5 bases, and 13 bases lay outside the gene matches. The CDR3 is 16 residues long. This CDR3 reads CASSVSPGQRIYGYTF. The CDR3 region has the DNA TGTGCCAGTAGTGTCTCCCCGGGACAGAGAATCTATGGCTACACCTTC.

V usage is TRBV7-2 and J usage is TRBJ2-7; 8 positions agree with TRBD1. This CDR3 contains 15 residues. Trimming took 4 bases from V and 0 from J; bases not matched to a gene: 5. In germline, CDR1 is SGHTA, CDR2 FQGNSA. As DNA, the CDR3 is TGTGCCAGCAGCTACGACAGGGGAAACTCCTACGAGCAGTACTTC. Residues: CASSYDRGNSYEQYF.

The CDR3 DNA is TGTGCCATCAGTGACGGTGGGATCACAGATACGCAGTATTTT. Protein sequence: CAISDGGITDTQYF. The rearrangement links TRBV10-3 to TRBJ2-3; no clear D gene. The CDR3 runs 14 residues. V was trimmed by 3 bases and J by 2 bases, leaving 9 bases between them. Germline CDR1 reads ENHRY; CDR2 reads SYGVKD.

This chain joins TRBV23-1 and TRBJ2-5; unclear D gene. Being an ORF, TRBV23-1 has a function that is uncertain. CDR3 length: 14 residues. Trimming took 2 bases from V and 2 from J, leaving 9 bases between them. Written as DNA, the CDR3 is TGCGCCAGCAGTCAACGATGGATACAAGAGACCCAGTACTTC. Amino acids: CASSQRWIQETQYF.

The rearrangement links TRBV6-6 to TRBJ2-7; D is tentatively TRBD1 or TRBD2 (5 bases each). V lost 6 bases and J 2 bases, leaving 8 bases between the germline ends. This CDR3 region has 12 residues. Germline V gives CDR1 MNHNY, CDR2 SVGAGI (reference sequence). The CDR3 coding sequence is TGTGCCAGCAGATCGGGACCCTACGAGCAGTACTTC. As protein: CASRSGPYEQYF.

The V call is TRBV11-1, the J call TRBJ2-5; weak D call: TRBD2 (6 bases). Trimming stripped 4 bases from V and 5 bases from J, with 14 bases between. CDR1 SGHAT and CDR2 FQDESV come from the germline V gene (reference sequence). The CDR3 contains 14 residues. CDR3 coding DNA: TGTGCCAGCAGCTCCTCGTGGGAGGCGGAGACCCAGTACTTC. It specifies CASSSSWEAETQYF.

The chain uses TRBV19 and TRBJ1-2; D remains ambiguous. The CDR3 contains 12 residues. Deletions cut 3 bases from V and 8 bases from J, with 10 bases between. The germline CDR1 and CDR2 sequences are LNHDA and SQIVND (reference sequence). The CDR3 region is CASSMNSDGYTF. DNA for the CDR3: TGTGCCAGTAGTATGAACAGCGACGGCTACACCTTC.

This rearrangement joins TRBV28 to TRBJ1-2; D gene uncertain. Deletions cut 5 bases from V and 3 bases from J, with 16 bases between. This CDR3 has 15 amino acids. Per germline, CDR1 MDHEN and CDR2 SYDVKM. CDR3 coding DNA: TGTGCCAGCAGTCACCGGCGGGGAGGTCACTATGGCTACACCTTC. Residues: CASSHRRGGHYGYTF.

CDR3 sequence reads: CASRPLGGGISSGANVLTF. The DNA for the CDR3 is TGTGCCAGCAGGCCTTTGGGAGGGGGGATTTCCTCTGGGGCCAACGTCCTGACTTTC. The J gene is TRBJ2-6, the V gene TRBV28; the D gene is possibly TRBD2 (7 bases). The CDR3 has 19 amino acids. CDR1 and CDR2 from the germline V gene are MDHEN and SYDVKM. V was shortened by 6 bases and J by 0 bases, with 21 bases between the two germline ends.

In DNA form, the CDR3 reads TGTGCCAGCAGCCAACCGACAGTCTCTGGAAACACCATATATTTT. It translates to CASSQPTVSGNTIYF. The rearrangement joins TRBV4-2 to TRBJ1-3, with a possible D match to TRBD1 (5 bases). Germline loops: CDR1 LGHNA, CDR2 YNFKEQ. V dropped 2 bases and J dropped 0 bases, with 8 bases sitting between them. The CDR3 has 15 residues.

The chain is built from TRBV5-1 and TRBJ2-7; the D gene is possibly TRBD1 (6 bases). The CDR3 runs to 14 residues. V gave up 0 bases and J gave up 2 bases, with 9 bases separating them. CDR1 and CDR2 from the germline V gene are SGHRS and YFSETQ. The CDR3 loop is CASSLVPGAYEQYF. The DNA for the CDR3 is TGCGCCAGCAGCTTGGTTCCAGGGGCCTACGAGCAGTACTTC. Drawing the rest from reference TRBV5-1 and TRBJ2-7, the complete variable domain is KAGVTQTPRYLIKTRGQQVTLSCSPISGHRSVSWYQQTPGQGLQFLFEYFSETQRNKGNFPGRFSGRQFSNSRSEMNVSTLELGDSALYLCASSLVPGAYEQYFGPGTRLTVT.

This chain uses TRBV28 with TRBJ2-7, with D maybe TRBD2 (5 bases). The CDR3 has 15 residues. Per the germline V gene, CDR1 is MDHEN and CDR2 is SYDVKM. Trimming cost V 3 bases and J 2 bases, with 14 bases left between them. The CDR3 nucleotides are TGTGCCAGCAGTTTCCCCCGGGAAGCCGCCTACGAGCAGTACTTC. Its protein product is CASSFPREAAYEQYF.

The chain employs TRBV7-9 and TRBJ2-3; D perhaps matches TRBD1 (6 bases). The CDR3 totals 15 residues. Deletions cut 3 bases from V and 3 bases from J, with 13 bases between. Germline V CDR1 and CDR2: SEHNR, FQNEAQ (reference sequence). The CDR3 bases are TGTGCCAGCAGCTTCCCCGCTACAGGGACAGATACGCAGTATTTT. Translation gives CASSFPATGTDTQYF.

This chain's CDR3 is CASSFPGAPSQPQHF. DNA for the CDR3: TGTGCCAGCAGCTTCCCAGGGGCCCCCAGTCAGCCCCAGCATTTT. The chain links TRBV28 to TRBJ1-5; possible D gene TRBD1, 6 bases. The V gene lost 6 bases and the J gene lost 6 bases, with 18 bases spanning the gap. This CDR3 comprises 15 residues. Germline CDR1 MDHEN, CDR2 SYDVKM.

CDR3: CASSLSAHNYGYTF. The CDR3 coding sequence is TGTGCCAGCAGTTTATCTGCCCATAACTATGGCTACACCTTC. V and J are TRBV27 and TRBJ1-2; no firm D call. CDR3 length: 14 amino acids. The ends were cut back, 0 bases at V and 1 base at J, with 6 bases in the middle. In germline, CDR1 is MNHEY, CDR2 SMNVEV (reference sequence).

The table lists this clone with a count of one. V and J are TRBV28 and TRBJ1-1, with 7 bases aligning to TRBD1. This CDR3 has 15 amino acids. The V gene end was trimmed by 5 bases and the J gene end by 7 bases; junction bases not matched to a gene: 13. The germline gives CDR1 MDHEN, CDR2 SYDVKM. CDR3 nucleotide sequence: TGTGCCAGCAGTGTTCGGGGTGGACAGGCGGGTGAAGCTTTCTTT. Residues: CASSVRGGQAGEAFF.

This clone was counted ten times or more. The genes are TRBV11-2 and TRBJ2-7; TRBD1 is a possible D gene (6 bases). CDR3 size: 12 residues. CDR1 and CDR2 (germline): SGHAT, FQNNGV. The V and J ends lost 8 bases and 2 bases respectively, with 10 bases between them. This CDR3 reads CASRNRAYEQYF. The CDR3 DNA sequence: TGTGCCAGCCGAAACAGGGCCTACGAGCAGTACTTC.

The sample holds one count of this clone. The rearrangement joins TRBV4-1 to TRBJ2-2; D is undetermined. The germline V gene encodes CDR1 MGHRA and CDR2 YSYEKL. Trimming left V 4 bases short and J 6 bases short, with 12 bases between. CDR3 length: 14 amino acids. CDR3 protein: CASSPLLGPGELFF. The CDR3 region has the DNA TGCGCCAGCAGCCCTCTCCTGGGCCCCGGGGAGCTGTTTTTT.

The V and J genes are TRBV7-9 and TRBJ2-5; 7 positions match TRBD2. CDR3 size: 15 residues. Losses at the gene ends were 1 base for V and 3 bases for J; bases not matched to a gene: 5. The germline V gene has CDR1 SEHNR and CDR2 FQNEAQ (reference sequence). CDR3 region: CASSLGPRGEETQYF. The CDR3 DNA sequence: TGTGCCAGCAGCTTAGGACCTCGGGGGGAAGAGACCCAGTACTTC.

The genes are TRBV7-9 and TRBJ2-6, with D unresolved. Germline V gene sequence: CDR1 SEHNR, CDR2 FQNEAQ (reference sequence). The V gene lost 1 base and the J gene lost 2 bases, with 12 bases spanning the gap. This CDR3 is built from 17 residues. The chain's CDR3 is CASSLEHPRAGANVLTF. The CDR3 coding sequence is TGTGCCAGCAGCTTAGAACACCCAAGGGCTGGGGCCAACGTCCTGACTTTC.

The V and J genes are TRBV9 and TRBJ2-1, with unresolved D. V was cut by 3 bases and J by 7 bases, with 17 bases left in between. The germline V gene has CDR1 SGDLS and CDR2 YYNGEE. The CDR3 totals 15 residues. CDR3 loop: CASSAPSGNSNEQFF. CDR3 DNA sequence: TGTGCCAGCAGCGCCCCCTCTGGGAATTCAAATGAGCAGTTCTTC.

The chain uses TRBV19 and TRBJ2-7; D remains ambiguous. This CDR3 contains 12 residues. Germline-derived CDR1 and CDR2 are LNHDA and SQIVND (reference sequence). V dropped 8 bases and J dropped 6 bases, with 14 bases sitting between them. The CDR3 bases are TGTGCCAGTGAGGCGAGTCTAGGCGAGCAGTACTTC. The encoded protein is CASEASLGEQYF.

To note about this clone: This specimen includes other DNA sequences encoding the same CDR3. This chain links TRBV7-9 with TRBJ1-2, with D unclear. The CDR3 loop spans 13 amino acids. Trimming took off 3 bases at V and 2 bases at J, with 7 bases between the two ends. Germline V gene data show CDR1 as SEHNR and CDR2 as FQNEAQ (reference sequence). The chain's CDR3 is CASSLAGNYGYTF. The CDR3 DNA follows: TGTGCCAGCAGCTTGGCCGGCAACTATGGCTACACCTTC.